One and the same sample provided the 21 T cell receptor beta chains below, sequenced in a study of response to subunit inactivated influenza vaccine. One entry per CDR3 protein results from TCRdb running MiXCR on the RT-PCR reads. The table has 500,000 to 550,000 distinct CDR3 sequences, under 9% seen once. The sample was PBMCs from blood, taken roughly 24 months after vaccination. The receptors were gathered from a man between 45 and 75 years old who received an inactivated influenza vaccine.

This clonotype was observed a handful of times. The chain's CDR3 is CSARGPGLVGSTDTQYF. The CDR3 coding sequence is TGCAGTGCTAGAGGACCGGGACTAGTTGGGAGCACAGATACGCAGTATTTT. This chain uses TRBV20-1 with TRBJ2-3; 8 bases map to TRBD2. The CDR3 loop spans 17 amino acids. Germline-derived CDR1 and CDR2 are DFQATT and SNEGSKA (reference sequence). Germline trimming cut 1 base from V and 0 bases from J; bases unmatched to any gene: 9.

V gene TRBV28 combines with J gene TRBJ2-7, with TRBD1 matching 9 bases. Germline V lookup: CDR1 MDHEN, CDR2 SYDVKM. CDR3 length: 18 amino acids. V trimming: 4 bases; J trimming: 7 bases; junction bases outside the gene matches: 20. This chain's CDR3 is CASSSGQGSVGRLGEQYF. The CDR3 nucleotides are TGTGCCAGCAGTTCCGGACAGGGGTCGGTAGGACGCTTGGGTGAGCAGTACTTC.

The chain recombines TRBV28 with TRBJ1-2; perhaps TRBD1 as D (6 bases). This CDR3 has 16 amino acids. Germline V CDR1 and CDR2: MDHEN, SYDVKM. The V end was cut by 4 bases, the J end by 6 bases, with 21 bases between. CDR3 sequence reads: CASSSPPNPGVNGYTF. The CDR3 DNA sequence: TGTGCCAGCAGTTCCCCCCCCAACCCAGGGGTGAATGGCTACACCTTC.

This clonotype appeared many times. The genes are TRBV20-1 and TRBJ1-6, with D unresolved. The CDR3 length is 15 residues. Germline lookup yields CDR1 DFQATT and CDR2 SNEGSKA (reference sequence). V lost 1 base, J lost 0 bases, and 7 bases lay in between. This chain's CDR3 is CSARGHSSYNSPLHF. DNA of the CDR3: TGCAGTGCTAGAGGTCACAGCTCCTATAATTCACCCCTCCACTTT.

This clonotype was counted between two and nine times. The rearrangement uses TRBV9 and TRBJ1-3, with 7 bases matching TRBD1. With 4 bases clipped from V and 3 bases from J, the junction kept 7 bases outside the gene matches. Looked up from germline, CDR1 is SGDLS and CDR2 is YYNGEE. The CDR3 is 15 residues long. The CDR3 loop reads CASSLEGAGGNTIYF. The CDR3 nucleotides are TGTGCCAGCAGCTTAGAGGGGGCTGGTGGAAACACCATATATTTT.

The gene calls are TRBV20-1 and TRBJ1-1, with TRBD1 identical over 10 bases. With 1 base clipped from V and 6 bases from J, the junction kept 5 bases outside the gene matches. The V gene's germline CDR1 is DFQATT and CDR2 SNEGSKA (reference sequence). This CDR3 region has 14 residues. The CDR3 protein is CSARGPGTGAEAFF. As DNA, the CDR3 is TGCAGTGCTAGAGGTCCCGGGACAGGGGCTGAAGCTTTCTTT.

This clonotype was found a few times. This chain joins TRBV7-9 and TRBJ2-7; D might be TRBD2 (7 bases). CDR3 size: 15 residues. The germline CDR1 and CDR2 sequences are SEHNR and FQNEAQ (reference sequence). Trimming shortened V by 4 bases and J by 3 bases, and 16 bases separated the two germline ends. The CDR3 nucleotides read TGTGCCAGCAGCTCGCCGTGGGGGGGCTACTACGAGCAGTACTTC. This encodes CASSSPWGGYYEQYF.

This sequence joins TRBV28 and TRBJ2-5; D may correspond to TRBD1 or TRBD2 (6 bases each). The CDR3 runs to 16 residues. Germline V gene lookup returns CDR1 MDHEN and CDR2 SYDVKM. V was pared by 6 bases and J by 4 bases, with 21 bases between. The CDR3 nucleotides read TGTGCCAGCAGAGGGGGGTTAGGGGCGATAGGAGAGACCCAGTACTTC. This encodes CASRGGLGAIGETQYF.

This clonotype was seen many times. The genes are TRBV6-1 and TRBJ1-3; D remains unclear. The CDR3 length is 20 residues. Germline values: CDR1 MNHNS, CDR2 SASEGT. Trimming removed 3 bases at V and 0 bases at J, with 24 bases between. CDR3 nucleotides: TGTGCCAGCAGTGATAAAAAGGGCGTGACTAATTTGGACTCTGGAAACACCATATATTTT. It is translated as CASSDKKGVTNLDSGNTIYF.

The J gene is TRBJ2-7, the V gene TRBV6-5, with D uncertain. The CDR3 is made up of 13 amino acids. V lost 2 bases and J 4 bases, leaving 9 bases between the germline ends. Per the germline V gene, CDR1 is MNHEY and CDR2 is SVGAGI. In nucleotides, the CDR3 is TGTGCCAGCAGTTACGTCGGTAATTACGAGCAGTACTTC. It codes for CASSYVGNYEQYF.

Only a few counts were recorded for this clonotype. This sequence joins TRBV11-2 and TRBJ1-2; a weak D match, TRBD1 (6 bases). Looked up from germline, CDR1 is SGHAT and CDR2 is FQNNGV. The CDR3 has 15 amino acids. V was pared by 5 bases and J by 1 base, with 14 bases between. The CDR3 region is CASSILQGLNYGYTF. CDR3 nucleotide sequence: TGTGCCAGCAGCATTCTTCAGGGGCTTAACTATGGCTACACCTTC.

This clonotype appeared many times. This chain uses TRBV7-2 with TRBJ2-3; D remains unclear. Trimming cost V 5 bases and J 0 bases, with 6 bases left between them. Germline lookup yields CDR1 SGHTA and CDR2 FQGNSA. This CDR3 is 13 amino acids long. The CDR3 region is CASSAPSTDTQYF. The DNA for the CDR3 is TGTGCCAGCAGCGCCCCTAGCACAGATACGCAGTATTTT.

V gene TRBV7-8 combines with J gene TRBJ2-7, with 8 nucleotides matching TRBD1. CDR3 size: 15 residues. Germline CDR1 and CDR2: SGHVS and FQNEAQ. V shed 3 bases, J shed 3 bases, and the junction held 7 bases outside the gene matches. CDR3 nucleotides: TGTGCCAGCAGCTTCCTACAGGGGGGAGACTACGAGCAGTACTTC. Translation: CASSFLQGGDYEQYF.

V and J are TRBV7-2 and TRBJ1-2; 9 bases are shared with TRBD1. Germline CDR1 is SGHTA and CDR2 is FQGNSA. The CDR3 is 15 amino acids. V shed 5 bases, J shed 3 bases, and the junction held 7 bases outside the gene matches. CDR3 in amino acids: CASSPYRGQYYGYTF. In DNA, the CDR3 is TGTGCCAGCAGCCCTTACAGGGGGCAATACTATGGCTACACCTTC.

There are many counts of this clonotype. The chain combines TRBV6-5 with TRBJ2-3, with 10 nucleotides matching TRBD2. The CDR3 consists of 16 residues. J lost 0 bases, V lost 0 bases, and 0 bases had no gene match. The germline V gene has CDR1 MNHEY and CDR2 SVGAGI. CDR3 sequence: CASSYSSGRSTDTQYF. DNA of the CDR3: TGTGCCAGCAGTTACTCTAGCGGGAGGAGCACAGATACGCAGTATTTT.

There are a few counts of this clonotype. The chain combines TRBV29-1 with TRBJ2-5, with D uncertain. Trimming shortened V by 8 bases and J by 5 bases, and 27 bases separated the two germline ends. The CDR3 is made up of 16 amino acids. CDR1 and CDR2 from the germline V gene are SQVTM and ANQGSEA. The chain's CDR3 is CSTDLTRRSRQETQYF. CDR3 sequence (DNA): TGCAGCACCGACCTCACCCGCCGATCGCGTCAGGAGACCCAGTACTTC.

Only a few counts were recorded for this clonotype. The rearrangement joins TRBV29-1 to TRBJ2-2; D could derive from TRBD1 or TRBD2 (5 bases each). Looked up from germline, CDR1 is SQVTM and CDR2 is ANQGSEA. V dropped 5 bases and J dropped 4 bases, with 14 bases sitting between them. This CDR3 comprises 14 residues. CDR3 sequence (DNA): TGCAGCGTTAAGCTCGGGGCCCTCACCGGGGAGCTGTTTTTT. Amino acids: CSVKLGALTGELFF.

This clonotype showed up just a few times. The CDR3 DNA reads TGTGCCAGCAGCCAAGATATTCTCGGGACTAGCGGGAGGGGAAACACCGGGGAGCTGTTTTTT. Protein product: CASSQDILGTSGRGNTGELFF. J is TRBJ2-2 and V is TRBV3-1; 16 bases fit TRBD2. The CDR3 has 21 residues. Unmatched junction bases numbered 9, after V lost 0 bases and J lost 2 bases. CDR1 is LGHDT, CDR2 YNNKEL, per germline (reference sequence).

This clonotype was counted many times. The chain joins TRBV5-1 to TRBJ2-1, with 7 nucleotides matching TRBD2. The CDR3 consists of 15 residues. The V gene end was trimmed by 0 bases and the J gene end by 6 bases; junction bases not matched to a gene: 6. Germline V gene sequence: CDR1 SGHRS, CDR2 YFSETQ. The CDR3 DNA follows: TGCGCCAGCAGCTTGGTCCCTAGCGGTGGCAATGAGCAGTTCTTC. Protein sequence: CASSLVPSGGNEQFF.

This clonotype came up a few times. The CDR3 here is CASSPKDRVRQYF. As DNA, the CDR3 is TGTGCCAGCTCACCCAAGGACAGGGTACGGCAGTATTTT. This sequence joins TRBV18 and TRBJ2-3, with TRBD1 identical over 8 bases. Trimming took 3 bases from V and 11 from J; bases not matched to a gene: 7. Per the germline V gene, CDR1 is KGHSH and CDR2 is LQKENI. The CDR3 contains 13 residues.

This chain connects TRBV7-9 to TRBJ2-2; D remains unclear. Germline-derived CDR1 and CDR2 are SEHNR and FQNEAQ (reference sequence). CDR3 length equals 14 residues. V gave up 3 bases and J gave up 7 bases, with 12 bases separating them. CDR3 nucleotide sequence: TGTGCCAGCAGCTTTCGTCGCGATGGCGGGGAGCTGTTTTTT. Translation gives CASSFRRDGGELFF.